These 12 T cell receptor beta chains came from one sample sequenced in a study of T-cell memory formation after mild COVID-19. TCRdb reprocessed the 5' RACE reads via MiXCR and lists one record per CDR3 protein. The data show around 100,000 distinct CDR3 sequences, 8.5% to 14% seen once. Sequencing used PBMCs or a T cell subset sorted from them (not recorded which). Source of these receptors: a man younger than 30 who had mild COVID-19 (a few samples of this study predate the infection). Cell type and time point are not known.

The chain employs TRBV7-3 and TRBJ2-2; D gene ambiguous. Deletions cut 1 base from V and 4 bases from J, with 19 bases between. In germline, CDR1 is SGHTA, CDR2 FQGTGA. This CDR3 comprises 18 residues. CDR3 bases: TGTGCCAGCAGCTTAAGGGTTCCGTGGGGAAAGGCCACCGGGGAGCTGTTTTTT. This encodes CASSLRVPWGKATGELFF.

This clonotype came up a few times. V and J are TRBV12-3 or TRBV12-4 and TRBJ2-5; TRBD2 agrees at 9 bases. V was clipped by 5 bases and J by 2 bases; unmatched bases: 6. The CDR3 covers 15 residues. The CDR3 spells CASSPPSGGQETQYF. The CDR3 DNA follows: TGTGCCAGCAGTCCCCCCAGCGGGGGGCAAGAGACCCAGTACTTC.

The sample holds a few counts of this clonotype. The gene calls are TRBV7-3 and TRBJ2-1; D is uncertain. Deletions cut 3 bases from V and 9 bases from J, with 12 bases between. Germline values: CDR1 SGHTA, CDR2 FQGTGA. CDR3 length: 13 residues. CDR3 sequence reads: CASSFGSVAEQFF. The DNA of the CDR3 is TGTGCCAGCAGCTTTGGGTCGGTTGCTGAGCAGTTCTTC.

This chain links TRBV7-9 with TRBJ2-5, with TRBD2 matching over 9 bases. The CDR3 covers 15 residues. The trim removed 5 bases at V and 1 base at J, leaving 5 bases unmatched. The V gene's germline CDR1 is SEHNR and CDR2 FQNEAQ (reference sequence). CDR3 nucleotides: TGTGCCAGCAGCCCGCGGGAGGGGCCCCAAGAGACCCAGTACTTC. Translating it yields CASSPREGPQETQYF.

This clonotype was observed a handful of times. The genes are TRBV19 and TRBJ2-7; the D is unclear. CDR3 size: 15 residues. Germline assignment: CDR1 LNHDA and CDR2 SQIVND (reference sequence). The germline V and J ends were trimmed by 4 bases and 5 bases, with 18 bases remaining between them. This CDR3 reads CASSTHDQTTNEQYF. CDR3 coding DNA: TGTGCCAGTAGTACCCACGACCAGACCACCAACGAGCAGTACTTC.

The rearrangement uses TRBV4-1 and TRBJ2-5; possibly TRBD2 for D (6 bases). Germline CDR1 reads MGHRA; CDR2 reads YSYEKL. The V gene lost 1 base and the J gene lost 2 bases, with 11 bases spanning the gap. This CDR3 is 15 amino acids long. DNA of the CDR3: TGCGCCAGCAGCCAAGCCCCAGGGACTCAAGAGACCCAGTACTTC. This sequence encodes CASSQAPGTQETQYF.

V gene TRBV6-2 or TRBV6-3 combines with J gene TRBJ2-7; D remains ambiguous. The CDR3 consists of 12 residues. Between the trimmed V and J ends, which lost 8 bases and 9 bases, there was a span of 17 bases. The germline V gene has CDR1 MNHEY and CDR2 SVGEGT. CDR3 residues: CASGLGPIAQYV. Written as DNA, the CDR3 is TGTGCCAGCGGGCTAGGCCCGATCGCGCAGTACGTC.

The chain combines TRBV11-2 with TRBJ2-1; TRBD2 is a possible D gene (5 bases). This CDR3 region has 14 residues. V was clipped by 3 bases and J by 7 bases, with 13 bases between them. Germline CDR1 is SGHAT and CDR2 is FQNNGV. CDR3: CASSLGLALNEQFF. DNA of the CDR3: TGTGCCAGCAGCTTGGGTCTAGCATTGAATGAGCAGTTCTTC.

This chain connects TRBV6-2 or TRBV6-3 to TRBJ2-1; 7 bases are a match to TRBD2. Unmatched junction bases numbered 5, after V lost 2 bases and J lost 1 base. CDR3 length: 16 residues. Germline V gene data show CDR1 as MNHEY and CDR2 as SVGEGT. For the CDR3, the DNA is TGTGCCAGCAGTTACGGGGCGGGGGTGTCCTACAATGAGCAGTTCTTC. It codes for CASSYGAGVSYNEQFF.

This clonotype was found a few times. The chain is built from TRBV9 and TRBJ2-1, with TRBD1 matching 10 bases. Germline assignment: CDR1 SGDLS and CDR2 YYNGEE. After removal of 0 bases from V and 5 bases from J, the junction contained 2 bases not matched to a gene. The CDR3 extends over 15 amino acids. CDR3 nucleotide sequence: TGTGCCAGCAGCGTAGAGGGACAGGGGAACAATGAGCAGTTCTTC. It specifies CASSVEGQGNNEQFF.

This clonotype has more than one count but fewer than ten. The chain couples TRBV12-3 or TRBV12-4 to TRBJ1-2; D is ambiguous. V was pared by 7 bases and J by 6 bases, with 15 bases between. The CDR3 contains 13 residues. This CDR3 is CASTDGRADGYTF. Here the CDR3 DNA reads TGTGCCAGCACGGACGGACGGGCGGATGGCTACACCTTC.

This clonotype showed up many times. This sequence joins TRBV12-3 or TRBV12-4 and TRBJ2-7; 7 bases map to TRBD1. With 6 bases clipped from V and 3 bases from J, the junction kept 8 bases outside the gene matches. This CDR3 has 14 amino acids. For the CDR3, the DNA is TGTGCCAGCAGCCCCGGGACAGCGAACTACGAGCAGTACGTC. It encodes CASSPGTANYEQYV.